This TCR beta chain came from a study of T cells after yellow fever vaccination (dated by TCRdb to about 2019). Background on the whole study: The SMART-Seq v4 Ultra Low Input RNA kit was used to prepare libraries from fractions with low cell numbers. To follow T-cell clones before and after primary and booster YFV17D yellow fever vaccination, bulk TCR alpha and beta repertoires were sequenced over time. Bulk PBMC replicates and cell subsets were isolated from blood drawn at multiple timepoints before and after both primary and secondary immunization. Two healthy male donors, one aged 18 to 30 and one aged 30 to 40 years, were included in the cohort.

This clonotype has at least ten counts. The specificity of this receptor is unknown. No much larger clone is present one base from it, and per-base qualities are unavailable. Synthesis of TCR cDNA relied on 5'RACE template switching, a step that introduced a universal primer site along with unique molecular identifiers. Priming for cDNA synthesis came from both the TCR alpha and TCR beta constant segments. Library amplification involved two PCR steps, and the second step added sample barcodes and sequencing adapters. Libraries were sequenced on Illumina HiSeq 2500 (2x100 bp) or NovaSeq (2x150 bp). Per the source publication's procedure: MIGEC handled demultiplexing of reads and collapsing into UMI consensus sequences, while MiXCR performed V(D)J alignment. Vaccine-responding clonotypes were defined with edgeR using replicate PBMC samples, requiring FDR below 0.01 and a log2 fold change above 5 up to day 15. Bulk clonotypes were assigned CD4 or CD8 identity according to which sequenced CD4 or CD8 repertoire held them at higher abundance. TCRdb reprocessing: public reads trimmed at Q25 with fastp, clones called with MiXCR, in-frame beta chains kept. Under each unique CDR3 protein, matching rows form one entry showing the most common genes and DNA. V and J calls and clone size were set by TCRdb, not the authors. In all, the sample holds approximately 110,000 distinct CDR3 sequences, and around 7.7% of those were seen once. The ten largest clones represent 2.5% of the sample.

Points the paper makes about the study in general: The study included only a couple of donors, which limits how far the findings can be generalized. Because abundant contaminating clonotypes from the bulk population could be contained in FACS-sorted repertoires, computational filtering was required. A small share of clonotypes occurred in both CD4 and CD8 compartments, likely arising from convergent recombination. Most clones expanded after primary vaccination (about 96% of CD4 and roughly 90% of CD8) were re-detected after the booster, suggesting that broad memory maintenance occurred. Compared with the primary T-cell response, the secondary T-cell response was faster but weaker, reaching its peak on day 5 rather than on day 15.

The germline V gene provides CDR1 LGHNA and CDR2 YNFKEQ. V loses 2 bases at its end and J loses 4 bases; junction bases beyond the gene matches: 8. Reading from cysteine to phenylalanine, the CDR3 counts 16 amino acids. Here the CDR3 DNA is all that survives: 48 bases in frame from base 1. Interpreted using the paper, the treatment or condition label stands for: live attenuated yellow fever vaccine strain. PBMCs were isolated from peripheral blood using a standard Ficoll-Paque protocol. Dynabeads CD4 and CD8 positive selection kits were used to isolate the CD4 and CD8 T-cell fractions. TriZol was used to extract RNA from bulk PBMCs, CD4 and CD8 fractions, and dextramer-positive and dextramer-negative fractions.

The sample in question was CD4+ T cells sorted from PBMCs, obtained 10 days after the first yellow fever vaccination. This receptor chain uses TRBV4-2 and TRBJ2-5; 9 junctional bases match TRBD2. The origin of this receptor is a man aged 18 to 29 who received the YFV17D yellow fever vaccine. Here is the DNA: TGTGCCAGCAGCCAACGGCGGGGGGGTTTTCCAGAGACCCAGTACTTC. Translated, this is CASSQRRGGFPETQYF.